This TCR beta chain was identified in a study of blood T cell repertoires in COVID-19. Study-wide context: The origin of the acute and convalescent COVID-19 samples was the United States, Italy and Spain. The cDNA or gDNA used as material had been derived from T cells, B-cell-depleted T cells, or PBMCs.

Cohorts were determined from participant-reported clinical history. Method: immunoSEQ multiplex PCR; TCRdb's copy keeps in-frame clones and lacks some. The table has fewer than 250,000 clones, 65% to 85% seen once. The CDR3 extends over 16 amino acids. The J segment lost 2 bases and the V segment lost 1 base, leaving 5 bases of the junction unmatched. CDR1 is SGDLS and CDR2 is YYNGEE in the germline V gene. The chain carries TRBV9 and TRBJ2-3; 9 nucleotides line up with TRBD2. The origin of this receptor is a woman in her 30s who had been exposed to COVID-19. Sequenced sample: PBMCs or T cells enriched from blood (not recorded which). CDR3 DNA: TGTGCCAGCAGCGTATTTGTAGCGGGGGACACAGATACGCAGTATTTT. It specifies CASSVFVAGDTDTQYF.